This T cell receptor beta chain comes out of a study of blood T cell repertoires in COVID-19. Across the whole study: Acute and convalescent COVID-19 samples came from the United States, Italy and Spain. T cells, B-cell-depleted T cells, or PBMCs provided the cDNA or gDNA that served as material.

The CDR3 runs to 12 residues. Germline CDR1 is GTSNPN and CDR2 is SVGIG (reference sequence). The V and J ends lost 4 bases and 4 bases respectively, with 8 bases between them. Seattle enrolled patients during active infection and tracked them longitudinally. Clones were sequenced by immunoSEQ multiplex PCR, and TCRdb holds only the in-frame ones, with some missing. The sample includes approximately 440,000 clones, approximately 90% seen only once; the top ten take roughly 12%. The sequence derives from a woman aged 45-65 years with COVID-19, enrolled during active disease. This chain joins TRBV30 and TRBJ1-5; maybe TRBD1 (5 bases). The sequenced sample consisted of peripheral blood. The CDR3 sequence is CAWNRLNQPQHF. DNA for the CDR3: TGTGCCTGGAACAGGCTAAATCAGCCCCAGCATTTT.